This T cell receptor beta chain was found in a study of PD-1 blockade in classical Hodgkin lymphoma. Time point: cycle 4 day 1 (C4D1), after five to seven weeks of nivolumab. Each patient experienced a relapse that followed autologous stem cell transplantation, and brentuximab vedotin exposure varied. The V gene's germline CDR1 is KGHSH and CDR2 LQKENI. The CDR3 totals 16 residues. The V gene end was trimmed by 3 bases and the J gene end by 0 bases; junction bases not matched to a gene: 4. Data came from immunoSEQ multiplex PCR; TCRdb stores just in-frame clones and leaves some out. Among about 92,000 clones listed, 65% to 85% were seen once.

The sample consisted of peripheral blood mononuclear cells (PBMCs), taken before the fourth cycle of nivolumab. This rearrangement joins TRBV18 to TRBJ1-4, with 7 bases identical to TRBD1. The clonotype was recovered from a human donor with classical Hodgkin lymphoma. The CDR3 DNA follows: TGTGCCAGCTCACCCCGACAGGGCACAACTAATGAAAAACTGTTTTTT. Translated: CASSPRQGTTNEKLFF.